Below, 10 T cell receptor beta chains from the same sample are listed, as sequenced in a study of blood T cell repertoires in COVID-19. This table comes from immunoSEQ multiplex PCR, and its TCRdb copy is limited to in-frame clones, with some not included. The sample has roughly 150,000 clones, about 85% seen once. The sequencing sample was made of peripheral blood. These receptors were taken from a woman in her 70s with acute or convalescent COVID-19.

The sample holds one count of this clone. The chain links TRBV25-1 to TRBJ1-1; the D is unclear. V was clipped by 2 bases and J by 3 bases, with 13 bases between them. The CDR3 is made up of 15 amino acids. Germline V CDR1 and CDR2: MGHDK, SYGVNS. Written as DNA, the CDR3 is TGTGCCAGCAGTGAAATGGTCAGTTCTTACACTGAAGCTTTCTTT. Its protein is CASSEMVSSYTEAFF.

V is TRBV3-1 (or the pseudogene TRBV3-2) and J is TRBJ2-7; tentatively, D is TRBD2 (6 bases). CDR1 LGHDT and CDR2 YNNKEL come from the germline V gene (reference sequence). There are 14 residues in the CDR3. Deletions cut 4 bases from V and 0 bases from J, with 10 bases between. The DNA for the CDR3 is TGTGCCAGCAGCCCGGGACTTACCTCCTACGAGCAGTACTTC. Its translation is CASSPGLTSYEQYF.

V gene TRBV4-1 combines with J gene TRBJ1-2; D is ambiguous. The germline V gene encodes CDR1 MGHRA and CDR2 YSYEKL. This CDR3 contains 14 residues. The V end lost 0 bases, the J end lost 7 bases, and 12 bases lay between the germline ends. CDR3 amino acids: CASSQDITNPGYTF. CDR3 DNA sequence: TGCGCCAGCAGCCAAGATATAACAAACCCTGGCTACACCTTC.

This clone was found once. V is TRBV3-1 (or the pseudogene TRBV3-2) and J is TRBJ1-6; 9 bases agree with TRBD1. The CDR3 is 16 residues long. J gave up 9 bases and V 0 bases, and 6 bases lay outside the gene matches. Germline V gene sequence: CDR1 LGHDT, CDR2 YNNKEL (reference sequence). The CDR3 protein is CASSQDGGQGSSPLHF. Here the CDR3 DNA reads TGTGCCAGCAGCCAAGATGGGGGACAGGGAAGTTCACCCCTCCACTTT.

This chain links TRBV5-1 with TRBJ2-3, with D maybe TRBD2 (6 bases). V was pared by 6 bases and J by 0 bases, with 14 bases between. The germline V gene encodes CDR1 SGHRS and CDR2 YFSETQ. The CDR3 covers 15 residues. CDR3: CASKMRGGSTDTQYF. CDR3 nucleotides: TGCGCCAGCAAAATGAGGGGAGGTAGCACAGATACGCAGTATTTT.

The chain joins TRBV5-1 to TRBJ2-3; 9 nucleotides align to TRBD2. From germline, CDR1 is SGHRS and CDR2 YFSETQ. V dropped 5 bases and J dropped 4; count of bases not matched to a gene: 11. CDR3 length: 16 amino acids. CDR3 region: CASRHNSGGGADTQYF. CDR3 sequence (DNA): TGCGCCAGCAGACACAATAGCGGGGGTGGCGCAGATACGCAGTATTTT.

This chain links TRBV27 with TRBJ2-1; TRBD2 matches 8 bases. Germline V gene lookup returns CDR1 MNHEY and CDR2 SMNVEV (reference sequence). This CDR3 comprises 16 residues. V lost 5 bases, J lost 7 bases, and 13 bases stayed unmatched. DNA of the CDR3: TGTGCCAGCAGTCCAATGGGTAGCGGGGCGATTAATGAGCAGTTCTTC. This gives the protein CASSPMGSGAINEQFF.

This chain connects TRBV7-8 to TRBJ1-6; 7 bases agree with TRBD1. The J segment lost 10 bases and the V segment lost 2 bases, leaving 2 bases of the junction unmatched. From germline, CDR1 is SGHVS and CDR2 FQNEAQ. CDR3 length: 13 amino acids. The CDR3 sequence: CASSLQGDSPLHF. In DNA form, the CDR3 reads TGTGCCAGCAGCTTACAGGGGGACTCACCCCTCCACTTT. Based on the CDR3 plus reference TRBV7-8 and TRBJ1-6, the full variable domain is GAGVSQSPRYKVAKRGQDVALRCDPISGHVSLFWYQQALGQGPEFLTYFQNEAQLDKSGLPSDRFFAERPEGSVSTLKIQRTQQEDSAVYLCASSLQGDSPLHFGNGTRLTVT.

The sample holds a few counts of this clone. The V call is TRBV5-1, the J call TRBJ1-1; D possibly corresponds to TRBD1 (5 bases). The germline V gene encodes CDR1 SGHRS and CDR2 YFSETQ. Trimming removed 2 bases at V and 4 bases at J, with 15 bases between. The CDR3 runs to 15 residues. In nucleotides, the CDR3 is TGCGCCAGCAGCTTCAACGGGCCGGGGGGCACTGAAGCTTTCTTT. Its translation: CASSFNGPGGTEAFF.

The chain combines TRBV28 with TRBJ1-3, with D possibly TRBD1 on 6 matching bases. Germline CDR1 is MDHEN and CDR2 is SYDVKM. The CDR3 totals 14 residues. V lost 5 bases to trimming and J lost 0 bases, with 8 bases between them. The CDR3 reads CASSPTGSGNTIYF. The CDR3 coding sequence is TGTGCCAGCAGTCCGACAGGCTCTGGAAACACCATATATTTT. Together with reference TRBV28 and TRBJ1-3, the CDR3 gives the full variable domain: DVKVTQSSRYLVKRTGEKVFLECVQDMDHENMFWYRQDPGLGLRLIYFSYDVKMKEKGDIPEGYSVSREKKERFSLILESASTNQTSMYLCASSPTGSGNTIYFGEGSWLTVV.